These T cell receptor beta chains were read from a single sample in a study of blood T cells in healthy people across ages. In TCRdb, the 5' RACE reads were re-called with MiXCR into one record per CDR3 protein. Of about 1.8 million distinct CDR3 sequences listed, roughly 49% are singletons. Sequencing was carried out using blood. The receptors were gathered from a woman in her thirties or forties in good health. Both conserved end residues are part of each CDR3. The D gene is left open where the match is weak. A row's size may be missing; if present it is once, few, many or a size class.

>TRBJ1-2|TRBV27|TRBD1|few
TGTGCCAGCAGTAAAGGGACAGGGTCTAACTATGGCTACACCTTC
CASSKGTGSNYGYTF
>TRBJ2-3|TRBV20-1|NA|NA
TGCAGTGCTAAATTGGCGGCGTCAGATACGCAGTATTTT
CSAKLAASDTQYF
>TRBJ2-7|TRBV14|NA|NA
TGTGCCAGCAGCCAAGGACGGGGACACCCCTGCCATGAGCAGTACTTC
CASSQGRGHPCHEQYF
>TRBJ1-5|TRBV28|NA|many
TGTGCCAGCAGCTTTCCTAATCAGCCCCAGCATTTT
CASSFPNQPQHF
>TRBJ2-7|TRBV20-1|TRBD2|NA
TGCAGTGCTAGATCAGGGGGGAGACTAGCGGGGTTTTCTTACGAGCAGTACTTC
CSARSGGRLAGFSYEQYF
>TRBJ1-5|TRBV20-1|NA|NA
TGCAGTGCTAGATTTCGGCAGGGCCCCAATCAGCCCCAGCATTTT
CSARFRQGPNQPQHF
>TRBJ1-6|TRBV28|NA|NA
TGTGCCAGCAGTTTTTTTTCCGGGTCCGATTCACCCCTCCACTTT
CASSFFSGSDSPLHF
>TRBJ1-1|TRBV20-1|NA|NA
TGCAGTGCCCAGGGAGGTTTGACTGAAGCTTTCTTT
CSAQGGLTEAFF
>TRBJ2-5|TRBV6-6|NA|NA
TGTGCCAGCGGAAAACAGGGTTATACCCAGTACTTC
CASGKQGYTQYF
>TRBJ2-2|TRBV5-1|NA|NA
TGCACCAGCAAGAGGGGGGCCGGGGAGCTGTTTTTT
CTSKRGAGELFF
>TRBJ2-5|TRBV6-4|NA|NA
TGTGCCAGCAGTATCACAGGTAGTAGTGAAGAGACCCAGTACTTC
CASSITGSSEETQYF
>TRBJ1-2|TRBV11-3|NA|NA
TGTGCCAGCAGCTACACAGGGCTCGGGATCACCTTC
CASSYTGLGITF
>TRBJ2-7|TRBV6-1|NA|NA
TGTGCCAGCAGTGAATCGACAGGTTACTACGAGCAGTACTTC
CASSESTGYYEQYF
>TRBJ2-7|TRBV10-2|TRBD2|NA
TGCGCCAGCAGTGAGCCAGCGGGGGGGCGGTGGTACGAGCAGTACTTC
CASSEPAGGRWYEQYF
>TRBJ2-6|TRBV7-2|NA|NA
TGTGCCAGCAGCTCAGCCAGACAAGGGGCTGGGGCCAACGTCCTGACTTTC
CASSSARQGAGANVLTF
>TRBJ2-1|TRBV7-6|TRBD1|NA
TGTGCCAGCAGCTTAATACCGACGGGACAGGGCTACAATGAGCAGTTCTTC
CASSLIPTGQGYNEQFF
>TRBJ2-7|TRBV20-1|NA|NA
TGCAGTGCTGGGAGACAGGGAGGCACCTACGAGCAGTACTTC
CSAGRQGGTYEQYF
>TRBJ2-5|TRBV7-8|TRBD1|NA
TGTGCCAGCAGCGATCTTGGACAGGGGGGAGTGGGGACCCAGTACTTC
CASSDLGQGGVGTQYF
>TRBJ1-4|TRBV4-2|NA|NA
TGTGCCAGCAGCCCCGAACAGTTAAGGGAAAAACTGTTTTTT
CASSPEQLREKLFF
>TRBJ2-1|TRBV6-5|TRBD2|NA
TGTGCCAGCAGTTACAAGGGGCTAGCGGGGGTCGGCTCCTACAATGAGCAGTTCTTC
CASSYKGLAGVGSYNEQFF
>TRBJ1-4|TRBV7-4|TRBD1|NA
TGTGCCAGCAGCTTAGCCGGGACAGGGGTTTTTCTGTTTTTT
CASSLAGTGVFLFF
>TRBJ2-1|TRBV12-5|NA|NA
TGTGCTAGTGGAACCGGGACTCCGAGCTCCTACAATGAGCAGTTCTTC
CASGTGTPSSYNEQFF
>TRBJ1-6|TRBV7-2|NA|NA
TGTGCCAGCAGCTTTCGGGACATAGATAATTCACCCCTCCACTTT
CASSFRDIDNSPLHF